These 19 T cell receptor beta chains share one sample of origin, sequenced in a study of shared clonotypes between healthy human individuals. The method was immunoSEQ multiplex PCR; TCRdb's version includes in-frame clones alone and lacks a portion of them. The data hold 800,000 to 1,200,000 clones, with 70% to 80% observed a single time. Input material: memory CD4+ T cells from PBMCs. Subset reported: CD45RA-negative fraction. The receptors were gathered from a man in his late teens or twenties in good health. Some clones in this sample may be carry-over from other donors' samples.

This clone was seen once. The V and J genes are TRBV11-2 and TRBJ2-2; possible D gene TRBD2, 6 bases. Trimming took 5 bases from V and 1 from J, leaving 11 bases between them. The CDR3 sequence is 15 residues long. Germline CDR1 and CDR2: SGHAT and FQNNGV. CDR3 residues: CASSRGTGNTGELFF. The CDR3, as DNA: TGTGCCAGCAGCCGCGGGACTGGGAACACCGGGGAGCTGTTTTTT.

The chain couples TRBV7-9 to TRBJ2-3; 10 nucleotides line up with TRBD1. Germline CDR1 and CDR2: SEHNR and FQNEAQ (reference sequence). The CDR3 is made up of 15 amino acids. V was pared by 7 bases and J by 4 bases, with 8 bases of the junction left unmatched. CDR3 coding DNA: TGTGCCAGCAACTTTGGACAGGGGGTGTCAGATACGCAGTATTTT. Protein product: CASNFGQGVSDTQYF.

The chain links TRBV5-4 to TRBJ2-3; 14 bases line up with TRBD2. Germline assignment: CDR1 SGHNT and CDR2 YYREEE (reference sequence). CDR3 length: 18 amino acids. With 4 bases clipped from V and 6 bases from J, the junction kept 13 bases outside the gene matches. The CDR3 sequence is CASSQGLAGARVRDTQYF. CDR3 coding DNA: TGTGCCAGCAGCCAGGGACTAGCGGGAGCTCGGGTTAGGGATACGCAGTATTTT.

The chain combines TRBV15 with TRBJ2-1; D might be TRBD1 (8 bases). Trimming shortened V by 9 bases and J by 5 bases, and 14 bases separated the two germline ends. The CDR3 runs 13 residues. The germline V gene has CDR1 LNHNV and CDR2 YYDKDF (reference sequence). The CDR3 loop reads CATNRGRDNEQFF. DNA for the CDR3: TGTGCCACAAACAGGGGGAGGGACAATGAGCAGTTCTTC.

Points on this clone: Additional DNA sequences in this sample encode the identical CDR3. This chain connects TRBV28 to TRBJ1-4, with D possibly matching TRBD1 (5 bases). Looked up from germline, CDR1 is MDHEN and CDR2 is SYDVKM. Trimming shortened V by 3 bases and J by 5 bases, and 7 bases separated the two germline ends. This CDR3 spans 13 amino acids. In DNA, the CDR3 is TGTGCCAGCAGTTTGAGACAGAATGAAAAACTGTTTTTT. This gives the protein CASSLRQNEKLFF. The whole variable domain, remainder taken from reference TRBV28 and TRBJ1-4, is DVKVTQSSRYLVKRTGEKVFLECVQDMDHENMFWYRQDPGLGLRLIYFSYDVKMKEKGDIPEGYSVSREKKERFSLILESASTNQTSMYLCASSLRQNEKLFFGSGTQLSVL.

This clone was found once. The V call is TRBV7-9, the J call TRBJ1-4; 7 nucleotides agree with TRBD1. Germline-derived CDR1 and CDR2 are SEHNR and FQNEAQ (reference sequence). The CDR3 sequence is 14 residues long. V gave up 5 bases and J gave up 8 bases; unmatched junction bases: 8. The CDR3 DNA is TGTGCCAGCAGCCAAAACAGGGGCGGGGAAAAACTGTTTTTT. Protein product: CASSQNRGGEKLFF.

The chain uses TRBV28 and TRBJ2-3; D may be TRBD2 (7 bases). Germline-derived CDR1 and CDR2 are MDHEN and SYDVKM. CDR3 length equals 15 residues. V was shortened by 10 bases and J by 1 base, with 18 bases between the two germline ends. CDR3 nucleotide sequence: TGTGCCACCGAGGGGGGGGTGCCGGGCACAGATACGCAGTATTTT. This translates into CATEGGVPGTDTQYF. Variable domain in full (rest from reference TRBV28 and TRBJ2-3): DVKVTQSSRYLVKRTGEKVFLECVQDMDHENMFWYRQDPGLGLRLIYFSYDVKMKEKGDIPEGYSVSREKKERFSLILESASTNQTSMYLCATEGGVPGTDTQYFGPGTRLTVL.

The chain couples TRBV7-8 to TRBJ1-2; weak D call: TRBD1 (6 bases). V was trimmed by 5 bases and J by 8 bases, leaving 15 bases between them. Germline CDR1 is SGHVS and CDR2 is FQNEAQ. The CDR3 runs to 13 residues. In DNA form, the CDR3 reads TGTGCCAGCAGCCAATACAGGGAATACGGCTACACCTTC. Protein product: CASSQYREYGYTF.

V is TRBV15 and J is TRBJ2-5; 8 nucleotides agree with TRBD2. Germline values: CDR1 LNHNV, CDR2 YYDKDF (reference sequence). This CDR3 is built from 14 residues. V shed 3 bases and J 4 bases; nucleotides not matched to a gene: 4. In DNA, the CDR3 is TGTGCCACCAGCAGCCCTCGGGAGGGAGAGACCCAGTACTTC. It yields the protein CATSSPREGETQYF.

The chain joins TRBV27 to TRBJ1-2; possible D gene TRBD1, 5 bases. This CDR3 has 15 residues. Between the trimmed V and J ends, which lost 0 bases and 2 bases, there was a span of 10 bases. Germline lookup yields CDR1 MNHEY and CDR2 SMNVEV (reference sequence). The CDR3 protein is CASSLSWDGNYGYTF. DNA for the CDR3: TGTGCCAGCAGTTTATCGTGGGACGGGAACTATGGCTACACCTTC.

The CDR3 nucleotides read TGTGCCTGGAAACAGGCACGGGCGGGGGAGCAGTACTTC. Its protein is CAWKQARAGEQYF. The gene calls are TRBV30 and TRBJ2-7, with D tentatively TRBD2 (6 bases). The CDR3 contains 13 residues. The germline V and J ends were trimmed by 4 bases and 7 bases, with 17 bases remaining between them. Germline V gene sequence: CDR1 GTSNPN, CDR2 SVGIG (reference sequence).

V gene TRBV7-2 combines with J gene TRBJ2-1; a weak D match, TRBD1 (5 bases). V was clipped by 0 bases and J by 2 bases, with 8 bases between them. CDR3 length: 15 residues. Germline values: CDR1 SGHTA, CDR2 FQGNSA. The CDR3 DNA sequence: TGTGCCAGCAGCTTAGCACAGGTACCCTACAATGAGCAGTTCTTC. This sequence encodes CASSLAQVPYNEQFF.

The chain recombines TRBV9 with TRBJ1-2; D uncertain. The V and J ends lost 4 bases and 5 bases respectively, with 18 bases between them. The CDR3 is 15 amino acids. Germline CDR1 reads SGDLS; CDR2 reads YYNGEE. The CDR3 here is CASSPLAAAGYGYTF. CDR3 bases: TGTGCCAGCAGCCCCCTGGCGGCGGCGGGGTATGGCTACACCTTC.

This clone was observed once. The chain has TRBV6-5 and TRBJ2-2, with 12 bases aligning to TRBD2. J lost 5 bases, V lost 4 bases, and 5 bases had no gene match. Germline V lookup: CDR1 MNHEY, CDR2 SVGAGI. This CDR3 contains 16 residues. The CDR3, as DNA: TGTGCCAGCAGTTTATACGGACTAGCGGGGACCGGGGAGCTGTTTTTT. Translation: CASSLYGLAGTGELFF.

Written as DNA, the CDR3 is TGTGCCAGCAGCCAAGATCACACCAGGACAGGGATTGTACTTCTAGCCAAAAACATTCAGTACTTC. Its translation is CASSQDHTRTGIVLLAKNIQYF. V and J are TRBV4-2 and TRBJ2-4, with 8 bases fitting TRBD1. Per germline, CDR1 LGHNA and CDR2 YNFKEQ. V shed 0 bases and J 0 bases; nucleotides not matched to a gene: 19. There are 22 residues in the CDR3.

This clone was counted only a few times. The rearrangement uses TRBV6-1 and TRBJ2-5; weak D call: TRBD1 (6 bases). Trimming removed 1 base at V and 1 base at J, with 10 bases between. The CDR3 spans 15 residues. CDR1 and CDR2 (germline): MNHNS, SASEGT. For the CDR3, the DNA is TGTGCCAGCAGTGAAGGGGGGACACGCCAAGAGACCCAGTACTTC. Translating gives CASSEGGTRQETQYF.

V usage is TRBV7-2 and J usage is TRBJ2-4; the D gene is possibly TRBD2 (6 bases). The CDR3 has 13 residues. V lost 1 base and J lost 6, with 7 bases in between. Germline V gene data show CDR1 as SGHTA and CDR2 as FQGNSA. The CDR3, as DNA: TGTGCCAGCAGCTTAGTGGGGGGAAACATTCAGTACTTC. This encodes CASSLVGGNIQYF.

The chain recombines TRBV29-1 with TRBJ2-1, with 10 bases identical to TRBD1. This CDR3 is 14 amino acids long. The ends lost 7 bases at V and 2 bases at J; junction bases unmatched: 5. The germline V gene encodes CDR1 SQVTM and CDR2 ANQGSEA. CDR3 residues: CSARDRGPYNEQFF. The CDR3 nucleotides are TGCAGCGCCCGAGACAGGGGGCCCTACAATGAGCAGTTCTTC.

With regard to this clone: The identical CDR3 is also encoded by other nucleotide sequences in the sample. The rearrangement uses TRBV6-5 and TRBJ1-2; D is perhaps TRBD1 (5 bases). Between the trimmed V and J ends, which lost 0 bases and 5 bases, there was a span of 7 bases. The CDR3 consists of 13 residues. Germline values: CDR1 MNHEY, CDR2 SVGAGI. The CDR3 sequence is CASSYSGGYGYTF. The CDR3 nucleotides read TGTGCCAGCAGTTACTCGGGGGGGTATGGCTACACCTTC.